This TCR beta chain was recorded in a study of T cells after yellow fever vaccination. Study-level findings and limits: A faster peak, day 5 versus 15, was reached by the weaker secondary response.

As for this clonotype: The antigen is unknown.

A universal primer site and UMIs were added as TCR cDNA was made by 5'RACE template switching. MiXCR, applied by TCRdb to the 5' RACE reads, yields one record per CDR3 protein. The repertoire includes 620,000 or so distinct CDR3 sequences, roughly a sixth of them detected once, and 17% sits in the top ten. This clonotype was sampled from a man between 18 and 35 years old who received the YFV17D yellow fever vaccine. The material was PBMCs, obtained around 5 days after the first yellow fever vaccination.

CDR3 nucleotide sequence: TGCGCCAGCAGCCATTCGACCGGGACTAGCGGGGGTCCGGCCGGGGAGCTGTTTTTT. It specifies CASSHSTGTSGGPAGELFF. This sequence joins TRBV4-1 and TRBJ2-2; 14 bases are shared with TRBD2. The length of the CDR3 is 19 residues. The germline gives CDR1 MGHRA, CDR2 YSYEKL. With 3 bases clipped from V and 6 bases from J, the junction kept 12 bases outside the gene matches.